This TCR beta chain appears in the sequencing data of a study of blood T cell repertoires in COVID-19 (TCRdb year 2020). General notes on the study: Samples covering the acute and convalescent phases of COVID-19 were provided by collaborators in the United States, Italy and Spain. HLA class I and class II types, where available, came from metadata supplied by the sample provider rather than from assay-based typing. Deeply sampled blood TCRbeta repertoires from subjects exposed to, actively infected with, or recovered from COVID-19 were included in the dataset. The repertoires were made available in a free public database intended to serve as a resource for research on the immune response to SARS-CoV-2. Samples came from the ongoing ImmuneRACE study (first 160 participants) plus 1,254 subjects from 6 global collaborators. The material from the prospective study consisted of cDNA or gDNA derived from T cells, B-cell-depleted T cells, or PBMCs. The sample metadata nearly always contained a de-identified subject ID, COVID-19 status, age in years and sex. Study-level results and caveats: The quantity of clinical and demographic metadata differed by source and by participant and was supplied without curation.

Each collaborating institution followed its own protocols to collect whole blood in K2EDTA tubes. For TCRbeta analysis, collaborators shipped samples in one of three forms: frozen whole blood, isolated PBMCs, or DNA extracted from either of those sample types. With regard to this clone: It lacks a known antigen. Base-call qualities are not available, and no considerably larger clone is one nucleotide away.

The CDR3 goes from the cysteine to the phenylalanine over 15 residues. Of the read, only the CDR3 DNA is kept; its 45 bases are in frame from base 1. At the junction V is shortened by 6 bases and J by 7 bases; bases outside the gene matches: 8. For CDR1 and CDR2, the germline V gene lists SNHLY and FYNNEI. TCRbeta CDR3 regions were amplified from genomic DNA using the immunoSEQ Assay, a bias-controlled multiplex PCR. The authors' analysis ran thus. The number of nucleated cells in each sample was estimated from the amplification of reference gene primers within the assay. To quantify the absolute abundance of each unique TCRbeta CDR3 rearrangement, sequence reads were collapsed and filtered. For each sample, productive Simpson clonality was calculated as the square root of Simpson's diversity index over productive rearrangements. Drawn from immuneACCESS, this table holds only the in-frame rearrangements with V and J called that TCRdb kept. Clones are partly lost; checked studies trace under half to an unresolved V gene and leave the rest unexplained. The DNA was the basis for D and trimming; V, J and clone size are from that table. For this sample there are 72,000 or so clones; around 90% appear just once. The biggest ten clones account for under 0.8% of the sample.

Material for sequencing was peripheral blood. This receptor chain uses TRBV2 and TRBJ2-1; 11 central bases correspond to TRBD1. The origin of this receptor is a woman older than 75 with acute or convalescent COVID-19. The DNA sequence reads TGTGCCAGCAGATCGGGACAGGGGGTATGGAATGAGCAGTTCTTC. Its coded protein is CASRSGQGVWNEQFF. Outside the CDR3, residues come from the reference TRBV2 and TRBJ2-1 proteins, so the full variable domain is: EPEVTQTPSHQVTQMGQEVILRCVPISNHLYFYWYRQILGQKVEFLVSFYNNEISEKSEIFDDQFSVERPDGSNFTLKIRSTKLEDSAMYFCASRSGQGVWNEQFFGPGTRLTVL.